This TCR beta chain comes out of a study of cytomegalovirus exposure and HLA in healthy donors (dated by TCRdb to 2016 to 2017). Study-wide context: An earlier analysis of approximately 640 of the donors reported approximately 290 Gb of sequence data and around 110 million unique TCR beta sequences from about 179 million T cells. Roughly 300 gigabases of sequencing data and 70 million to 95 million unique TCR sequences made up an early release that covered approximately 620 HLA-typed donors. The genetic ancestry cluster associated with self-reported Caucasian donors included 81% of the roughly 380 genotyped donors. The study was designed to test whether signatures of past pathogen exposure could be identified by cataloging public T cell receptors. Using immunosequencing, the study profiled T cell repertoires from 500 to 800 subjects and related those repertoires to cytomegalovirus serostatus. Besides the first cohort of 500 to 700 subjects, a separate validation cohort made up of 120 different subjects was used. High-throughput TCR immunosequencing, statistical association of individual TCRs with disease status, and machine learning were combined to predict cytomegalovirus infection status. A later analysis re-analyzed previously published TCR beta repertoires from approximately 700 donors and added high-resolution HLA genotyping to study TCR occurrence patterns. In the later analysis, no new phenotypic data were used to find candidate immune exposures; instead, reliance was placed on TCR beta sequences and their occurrence across donors. In an earlier analysis of around 540 of the donors, high-throughput TCR beta sequencing was used to judge whether each TCR beta V gene segment behaved as functional or pseudogenic. Donor age, sex, ethnicity and CMV serostatus were compiled alongside the repertoire data. A later genetic analysis used genome-wide SNP genotypes for about 65% of the 666 donors, treating that subset as a discovery cohort. All discovery cohort repertoires had been generated using a single sequencing platform. Both class I and class II loci were covered by HLA typing, at four-digit resolution. Typing coverage varied by locus: roughly 629-640 donors for A, B, C, DRB1 and DQB1; approximately 520 for DQA1; some 610 for DPA1; roughly 450 for DPB1. Because of strong linkage in the cohort, 4 to 6 DR-DQ haplotypes were treated as single units for association and clustering. Among about 370 genotyped donors of the cohort, an average of around 250,000 unique TCR beta nucleotide sequences was sequenced per donor, of which about 18% were non-productive.

Receptor libraries were prepared by the immunoSEQ multiplex PCR assay. For the multiplex PCR, a mixture combining 60 forward primers for TCR Vbeta segments and 13 reverse primers for TCR Jbeta segments was used. A multiplex PCR assay on genomic DNA amplified the CDR3 region of rearranged TCR beta genes. Amplified TCR beta libraries were sequenced as 87-base-pair reads on the Illumina HiSeq System. For the original study's pipeline: A later analysis tallied 75 million to 95 million unique TCR beta chains across the 666 repertoires, and some 10 million of those chains were shared by two or more donors. A nearest-neighbor algorithm error-corrected the raw reads and collapsed the reads into unique sequences, merging closely related sequences to remove PCR and sequencing errors. Alignment of CDR3 sequences to IMGT reference sequences was used to assign V, D and J gene segments. For a sequence to be retained, at least a six-nucleotide match to both a V gene segment and a J gene segment was required. Rearrangements were called productive when the CDR3 lacked stop codons and stayed in frame with V and J; all others were non-productive. Following IMGT convention, CDR3 was defined as the stretch from the second conserved V-encoded cysteine up to the conserved J-encoded phenylalanine. In an earlier analysis of roughly 610 of the donors, sequences lacking an unambiguous match to a single V gene segment were excluded. In an earlier analysis of about 590 of the donors, a V segment was called functional when productive rearrangements were above 56.7%, and segregating when the standard deviation between donors exceeded 5%. A statistical classification framework was built to diagnose cytomegalovirus status from the catalog of TCR beta chain sequences. In a later analysis, TCR nucleotide sequences were compared against IMGT/GENE-DB human TR gene sequences so that V and J genes could be assigned. The TCRdist pipeline was used in a later analysis to assign CDR3 sequences and most-parsimonious VDJ recombination scenarios. In a later analysis, each TCR beta chain was defined by its CDR3 amino acid sequence together with its V-gene family, and reads lacking a unique V-gene family were excluded. As a way to deal with suspected cross-contamination and a sequencing artifact, a later analysis dropped hundreds of nucleotide sequences that were highly shared and had low generation probability. A later analysis calculated a clonal expansion index for each public chain from normalized within-repertoire ranks of inferred template counts. In a later analysis, generation probabilities were computed using a VDJ recombination model fitted to out-of-frame rearrangements, and the results were checked against IGoR. A later analysis scored TCR-TCR, TCR-HLA and TCR-CMV co-occurrence with hypergeometric tests, applying a repertoire-size bias correction to TCR pairs. A later analysis estimated false discovery rates by permuting HLA or CMV assignments 20 times. In a later analysis, co-occurring TCRs were grouped using DBSCAN, and TCRdist sequence similarity was added for clustering within HLA-allele-positive subsets. For co-occurrence clustering, repertoires with fewer than 30,000 or more than 120,000 public chains were excluded, along with roughly 5 repertoires with anomalous nucleotide sharing. TCRdb re-hosts the immuneACCESS table, in-frame sequences only. Its copies lack some clones; in the studies checked, an unresolved V gene accounts for under half of them, and the cause for the rest is not known. V and J calls and clone size are as listed in that table; D and trimming were resolved from the DNA. Counted in this sample were some 120,000 clones; 70% to 80% of them appeared once. The ten largest make up around 4% of the sample.

Overall results and qualifications from the work: An association between a missense DCLRE1C variant and V-gene and J-gene trimming of TCR beta chains was found in a later genetic analysis and replicated in an independent cohort. In a later analysis, 16,951 TCR beta sequences were associated with specific HLA alleles at a false discovery rate of 0.05. A few of the identified cytomegalovirus-associated TCR beta chains were confirmed in vitro to be specific for cytomegalovirus antigens. The earlier analysis of some 560 of the donors excluded roughly 17 rarely observed V segments, including chromosome 9 orphons, because counts were too low. In a later analysis, several top co-occurrence clusters were reported to appear linked to parvovirus B19, influenza, CMV and Epstein-Barr virus. In an earlier analysis of approximately 590 of the donors, most TCR beta V segments appeared in productive rearrangements about 87% or about 30% of the time, broadly matching IMGT annotations. While some public TCRs were present in many individuals, most TCR sequences turned up only very rarely across donors. The only immune exposure information available for the cohort was CMV serostatus. A total of about 150 TCR beta chains were listed by the study as associated with cytomegalovirus. According to the authors, the approach could potentially be generalized to other disease states and immunological phenotypes. In this cohort, only TCR beta chains were sequenced, and detectable features were limited by the absence of alpha or paired-chain data. Correlated functional status among segregating V segments might be attributable to linkage disequilibrium, but an unknown experimental factor could not be ruled out. The presence/absence analyses assumed that sequencing depth was roughly uniform across donors, and that assumption may not be true. Strong co-occurrence of HLA alleles, especially DR and DQ, made assigning TCR associations to individual alleles difficult. The classifier was reported to diagnose cytomegalovirus status with high specificity and sensitivity in both the original cohort and the validation cohort. A further reported finding was that TCR beta sequences accurately predicted the HLA-A and HLA-B alleles for most subjects in the first cohort. In a later analysis, most CMV-associated TCR beta chains were found to appear HLA-restricted, with HLA associations seemingly driven largely by CMV exposure. Because the 87-base-pair reads could not distinguish some IMGT-functional V segments, including TRBV6-2 and TRBV6-3, those segments were excluded. In a later analysis, the rate of TCR association differed among HLA loci, with DRB1 alleles having the most associated TCRs and HLA-C alleles having the fewest. Because HLA typing was unavailable for some donors at each locus, only the typed subset was used in association tests. Compared with equally common non-associated chains, HLA-associated TCR beta chains in a later analysis were more clonally expanded and had lower generation probabilities. A later genetic analysis reported fewer N-insertions in productive TCRs among donors in an Asian-associated ancestry cluster than the 666-donor mean. A group of highly shared sequence variants was considered likely to be a technical artifact of the sequencing pipeline.

In total, about 650 healthy bone marrow donors made up the cohort. At the time of sampling, all cohort members were nominally healthy, though unrecorded immune exposures were likely present. The donor was CMV seropositive and was included in the group of 270 or so seropositive cohort members. Each donor provided a peripheral blood sample, and peripheral blood mononuclear cells were used for TCR beta sequencing. The Qiagen DNeasy Blood Extraction Kit was used to extract genomic DNA from the blood cell samples. Remarks on this clone: Its antigen is not yet known. Base qualities were left out, and no much larger clone turns up one base away.

Including cysteine and phenylalanine, the CDR3 has 15 amino acids. Here the CDR3 DNA is all that survives: 45 bases in frame from base 1. CDR1 is given as MNHNY and CDR2 as SVGAGI, both from the germline V gene (reference sequence). For this chain, trimming is 6 bases at the V end and 0 bases at the J end, and the number of junction bases without a gene match is 5. The origin of this receptor is a man aged 35 to 55 in good health and CMV-seropositive. The sequence links TRBV6-6 to TRBJ2-5; TRBD2 matches 9 bases in the middle. The sequencing input was PBMCs. The CDR3 protein is CASRTGLAHQETQYF. DNA sequence: TGTGCCAGCAGAACGGGACTAGCCCACCAAGAGACCCAGTACTTC.